These 27 T cell receptor beta chains were sequenced from one sample in a study of CD8+CD57+ T cells in acquired aplastic anemia (dated by TCRdb to 2017 to 2018). Patients chosen for sequencing had shown expansion of CD8+CD57+ cells by flow cytometry. The instrument was an Illumina HiSeq 2000. Genomic DNA was used as template for profiling of TCR beta VDJ combinations and CDR3 sequences. TCRdb redid the processing of the public reads, applying fastp at Q25 and MiXCR, and retained in-frame beta chains. Rows with one shared CDR3 protein collapse into an entry with the most common genes and DNA. A total of 160,000 or so distinct CDR3 sequences appear in this sample, 48% of them only once. The ten largest clones add up to more than 30% of the sample. The sequencing input was sorted CD4+, CD8+, or CD8+CD57+ T cells (not recorded which) from PBMCs. Every receptor here comes from a human donor with aplastic anemia.

This clonotype occurred a few times. V usage is TRBV6-9 and J usage is TRBJ1-1; D perhaps matches TRBD1 (6 bases). V gave up 0 bases and J gave up 4 bases, with 9 bases separating them. The CDR3 loop spans 14 amino acids. Germline V lookup: CDR1 MNHGY, CDR2 SVAAGI. The CDR3 sequence is CASSYSEGVTEAFF. The CDR3 DNA reads as TGTGCCAGCAGTTATTCGGAGGGGGTCACTGAAGCTTTCTTT.

The rearrangement links TRBV14 to TRBJ2-7; 10 nucleotides match TRBD1. In germline, CDR1 is SGHDN, CDR2 FVKESK. V gave up 1 base and J gave up 0 bases; unmatched junction bases: 9. The CDR3 has 18 amino acids. This CDR3 reads CASSQAKRGTGVSYEQYF. The CDR3 coding sequence is TGTGCCAGCAGCCAAGCGAAAAGAGGGACAGGGGTCTCCTACGAGCAGTACTTC.

The table lists this clonotype with a count of one. A much larger clonotype is one base distant, so this may be a read error. The V call is TRBV4-3, the J call TRBJ1-1; the D gene is possibly TRBD1 (5 bases). The V gene's germline CDR1 is LGHNA and CDR2 YSLEER. Trimming removed 1 base at V and 7 bases at J, with 10 bases between. CDR3 length equals 13 residues. The chain's CDR3 is CASSQGSGGEAFF. CDR3 DNA: TGCGCCAGCAGCCAAGGTTCCGGGGGTGAAGCTTTCTTT.

The V and J genes are TRBV28 and TRBJ1-6; tentative D call: TRBD1 (5 bases). The V end lost 6 bases, the J end lost 10 bases, and 22 bases lay between the germline ends. The CDR3 is made up of 16 amino acids. Germline CDR1 is MDHEN and CDR2 is SYDVKM. CDR3 bases: TGTGCCAGCAGCTTACCTCTCACTGGGGGAGAATCACCCCTCCACTTT. Its protein is CASSLPLTGGESPLHF.

The chain has TRBV20-1 and TRBJ2-7, with 7 bases identical to TRBD2. Germline-derived CDR1 and CDR2 are DFQATT and SNEGSKA (reference sequence). The CDR3 consists of 13 residues. The ends lost 6 bases at V and 4 bases at J; junction bases unmatched: 9. The chain's CDR3 is CSAPRGGRYEQYF. CDR3 DNA sequence: TGCAGTGCCCCCCGCGGGGGTAGGTACGAGCAGTACTTC.

This clonotype came up many times. The rearrangement links TRBV4-3 to TRBJ2-2; D not certain. The ends were cut back, 0 bases at V and 6 bases at J, with 5 bases in the middle. The CDR3 sequence is 13 residues long. Germline loops: CDR1 LGHNA, CDR2 YSLEER. CDR3 DNA sequence: TGCGCCAGCAGCCAAGAACAGTCCGGGGAGCTGTTTTTT. Encoded protein: CASSQEQSGELFF.

This clonotype was detected once. The chain is built from TRBV3-1 and TRBJ1-2; 8 bases agree with TRBD1. There are 14 residues in the CDR3. V shed 1 base, J shed 7 bases, and the junction held 5 bases outside the gene matches. Germline V lookup: CDR1 LGHDT, CDR2 YNNKEL (reference sequence). The CDR3, as DNA: TGTGCCAGCAGCCAAGTCGGGACAGGAGGTGGCTACACCTTC. Its translation is CASSQVGTGGGYTF.

A note on this clonotype: A read error is possible here, since a much larger clone lies one base away. The chain couples TRBV9 to TRBJ1-1, with D unclear. The germline V gene encodes CDR1 SGDLS and CDR2 YYNGEE. Trimming cost V 0 bases and J 2 bases, with 11 bases left between them. The length of the CDR3 is 15 residues. Written as DNA, the CDR3 is TGTGCCAGCAGCGTAGAACCGGCACAAAACACTGAAGCTTTCTTT. It specifies CASSVEPAQNTEAFF. Complete variable domain (other parts from reference TRBV9 and TRBJ1-1): DSGVTQTPKHLITATGQRVTLRCSPRSGDLSVYWYQQSLDQGLQFLIQYYNGEERAKGNILERFSAQQFPDLHSELNLSSLELGDSALYFCASSVEPAQNTEAFFGQGTRLTVV.

The chain joins TRBV6-5 to TRBJ1-1, with TRBD1 as a possible D gene (5 bases). V lost 7 bases and J lost 5, with 17 bases in between. In germline, CDR1 is MNHEY, CDR2 SVGAGI. The CDR3 length is 14 residues. The CDR3: CASILLGGGTEAFF. As DNA, the CDR3 is TGTGCCAGCATCCTACTCGGGGGGGGGACTGAAGCTTTCTTT.

The chain couples TRBV10-3 to TRBJ2-1; D not resolved. Trimming stripped 6 bases from V and 6 bases from J, with 9 bases between. Germline V lookup: CDR1 ENHRY, CDR2 SYGVKD. The CDR3 length is 12 residues. CDR3 in amino acids: CAIRAESNEQFF. CDR3 DNA: TGTGCCATCAGGGCTGAAAGCAATGAGCAGTTCTTC.

This chain uses TRBV29-1 with TRBJ2-7; the match to TRBD1 covers 10 bases. V gave up 2 bases and J gave up 3 bases; unmatched junction bases: 7. Looked up from germline, CDR1 is SQVTM and CDR2 is ANQGSEA. CDR3 length equals 15 residues. The CDR3 DNA follows: TGCAGCGTTGAAATCTTAGGGACAGGGGACTACGAGCAGTACTTC. It codes for CSVEILGTGDYEQYF.

The CDR3 is CSSRGGLEGPRGTDTQYF. For the CDR3, the DNA is TGCAGCTCAAGGGGCGGACTAGAGGGTCCCCGGGGCACAGATACGCAGTATTTT. The V gene is TRBV29-1, the J gene TRBJ2-3; 7 nucleotides agree with TRBD2. V gave up 8 bases and J gave up 1 base; unmatched junction bases: 21. The CDR3 loop spans 18 amino acids. Germline V lookup: CDR1 SQVTM, CDR2 ANQGSEA.

A remark on this clonotype: This could be a read error, since a much larger clone is one nucleotide away. The V and J genes are TRBV11-1 and TRBJ2-1; D is possibly TRBD2 (6 bases). This CDR3 has 19 residues. Germline values: CDR1 SGHAT, CDR2 FQDESV (reference sequence). DNA for the CDR3: TGTACCAGCAGCTTAGCGGAACGGGAGACCGGTTTCCTACACAATGAGCAGTTCTTC. Protein sequence: CTSSLAERETGFLHNEQFF.

The chain is built from TRBV2 and TRBJ1-1; 12 positions agree with TRBD1. The germline gives CDR1 SNHLY, CDR2 FYNNEI. The CDR3 contains 18 residues. J gave up 1 base and V 1 base, and 7 bases lay outside the gene matches. The CDR3 nucleotides read TGTGCCAGCAGTGAAGGACCGGGACAGGGGGCGGCGAACACTGAAGCTTTCTTT. Its translation is CASSEGPGQGAANTEAFF.

This clonotype was detected ten times or more. This chain joins TRBV2 and TRBJ1-1, with 9 bases lining up with TRBD1. The trim removed 5 bases at V and 6 bases at J, leaving 4 bases unmatched. The CDR3 covers 13 residues. Germline CDR1 reads SNHLY; CDR2 reads FYNNEI. The DNA for the CDR3 is TGTGCCAGCAGTACAGGGGGCGCATCTGAAGCTTTCTTT. Protein product: CASSTGGASEAFF.

V usage is TRBV19 and J usage is TRBJ2-5; unclear D gene. Germline-derived CDR1 and CDR2 are LNHDA and SQIVND (reference sequence). CDR3 length: 13 residues. V shed 3 bases and J shed 4 bases, with 9 bases lying between them. In DNA form, the CDR3 reads TGTGCCAGTAGTATGTTGTTAGGAGAGACCCAGTACTTC. Amino acids: CASSMLLGETQYF.

The genes are TRBV19 and TRBJ2-7, with unresolved D. Germline V gives CDR1 LNHDA, CDR2 SQIVND (reference sequence). CDR3 size: 13 residues. The ends were cut back, 1 base at V and 3 bases at J, with 7 bases in the middle. Here the CDR3 reads CASSIVGVYEQYF. CDR3 coding DNA: TGTGCCAGTAGTATAGTAGGCGTCTACGAGCAGTACTTC.

Notes on this clonotype: One junction end does not reproduce the germline sequence, and a read error may be involved. The rearrangement uses TRBV7-6 and TRBJ2-1, with a weak D call TRBD2 (6 bases). CDR1 and CDR2 from the germline V gene are SGHVS and FNYEAQ. This CDR3 has 14 residues. The CDR3 DNA follows: TGTACCAGCAGCTTAGAAGCGGGTGACAATGAGCAGTTCTTC. Protein sequence: CTSSLEAGDNEQFF. Variable domain in full (rest from reference TRBV7-6 and TRBJ2-1): GAGVSQSPRYKVTKRGQDVALRCDPISGHVSLYWYRQALGQGPEFLTYFNYEAQQDKSGLPNDRFSAERPEGSISTLTIQRTEQRDSAMYRCTSSLEAGDNEQFFGPGTRLTVL.

CDR3 nucleotide sequence: TGTGCCAGCAGTGGCTTACAGGGAGACGGGATCTCTAACTATGGCTACACCTTC. It codes for CASSGLQGDGISNYGYTF. The chain links TRBV25-1 to TRBJ1-2; weak D call: TRBD1 (6 bases). Trimming stripped 4 bases from V and 0 bases from J, with 21 bases between. The CDR3 consists of 18 residues. Germline V lookup: CDR1 MGHDK, CDR2 SYGVNS.

The chain employs TRBV2 and TRBJ1-3; D unresolved. This CDR3 has 15 residues. Trimming left V 6 bases short and J 0 bases short, with 12 bases between. Germline assignment: CDR1 SNHLY and CDR2 FYNNEI. The CDR3 sequence: CASRALRGSGNTIYF. The DNA of the CDR3 is TGTGCCAGCAGGGCCCTCAGAGGCTCTGGAAACACCATATATTTT.

This clonotype came up a few times. V is TRBV24-1 and J is TRBJ2-7, with 7 bases identical to TRBD1. CDR3 length: 15 amino acids. V shed 5 bases, J shed 4 bases, and the junction held 10 bases outside the gene matches. Germline lookup yields CDR1 KGHDR and CDR2 SFDVKD. CDR3 nucleotides: TGTGCCACCAGTGGGAACCGGGACAGCCCTTACGAGCAGTACTTC. It codes for CATSGNRDSPYEQYF.

The rearrangement links TRBV12-3 or TRBV12-4 to TRBJ1-3; no clear D gene. Trimming took off 4 bases at V and 0 bases at J, with 16 bases between the two ends. The CDR3 runs 17 residues. CDR3 in DNA: TGTGCCAGCAGTTCCCCGTCGAAGTTAAGCTCTGGAAACACCATATATTTT. Translation: CASSSPSKLSSGNTIYF.

Concerning this clonotype itself: The conserved phenylalanine or tryptophan is not found at the CDR3 terminus, so this likely reflects a read error. V is TRBV7-3 and J is TRBJ2-7; D gene unclear. V was pared by 5 bases and J by 4 bases, with 6 bases between. There are 11 residues in the CDR3. Germline V gene lookup returns CDR1 SGHTA and CDR2 FQGTGA. The CDR3 loop is CASSQDYEQYS. For the CDR3, the DNA is TGTGCCAGCAGCCAAGATTACGAGCAGTACTCC.

The chain couples TRBV2 to TRBJ2-5, with 12 bases that match TRBD2. CDR1 is SNHLY and CDR2 is FYNNEI in the germline V gene. The CDR3 sequence is 15 residues long. After removal of 8 bases from V and 2 bases from J, the junction contained 6 bases not matched to a gene. This chain's CDR3 is CASVTSGRPQETQYF. In DNA, the CDR3 is TGTGCCAGCGTGACTAGCGGGAGACCTCAAGAGACCCAGTACTTC.

This clonotype was picked up a small number of times. The chain combines TRBV24-1 with TRBJ2-1; TRBD1 agrees at 8 bases. CDR3 length equals 15 residues. Germline CDR1 KGHDR, CDR2 SFDVKD. J gave up 5 bases and V 4 bases, and 6 bases lay outside the gene matches. This CDR3 reads CATSESGQGNNEQFF. The CDR3 DNA reads TGTGCCACCAGTGAATCCGGACAGGGTAACAATGAGCAGTTCTTC.

The rearrangement uses TRBV10-3 and TRBJ1-2; TRBD1 agrees at 9 bases. The V and J ends lost 3 bases and 7 bases, in that order; junction bases with no gene match: 6. CDR3 length equals 14 residues. The V gene's germline CDR1 is ENHRY and CDR2 SYGVKD. The CDR3 nucleotides read TGTGCCATCAGTGACCCCGGGACAGGGTCTGGCTACACCTTC. Protein product: CAISDPGTGSGYTF.

This clonotype was recorded many times. This sequence joins TRBV3-1 and TRBJ2-5; a possible D gene is TRBD2 (5 bases). This CDR3 spans 15 amino acids. Trimming took off 1 base at V and 1 base at J, with 10 bases between the two ends. Germline assignment: CDR1 LGHDT and CDR2 YNNKEL (reference sequence). The CDR3 loop is CASSQALGIQETQYF. In DNA, the CDR3 is TGTGCCAGCAGCCAAGCACTAGGGATCCAAGAGACCCAGTACTTC.